These T cell receptor beta chains were read from a single sample in a study of graft-versus-host responses after intestinal transplantation. Assay: immunoSEQ multiplex PCR; the TCRdb copy retains only in-frame clones and omits some. The repertoire holds 11,000 to 15,000 clones, with approximately 36% as singletons. The sequences come from alloreactive CD8+ T cells from a mixed lymphocyte reaction culture, collected before intestinal transplant. The receptors derive from a human patient who received an intestinal transplant. The CDR3 runs from the conserved cysteine through the conserved F or W. The order of the fields is CDR3 length, D gene, V gene, J gene, CDR3 protein. A D gene is named only where the DNA matches it firmly.

CDR3 length: 14
D gene: TRBD1
V gene: TRBV19
J gene: TRBJ2-7
CDR3 protein: CASTPGQGAYEQYF

CDR3 length: 15
D gene: .
V gene: TRBV6-5
J gene: TRBJ2-1
CDR3 protein: CASSYSAGDGNEQFF

CDR3 length: 14
D gene: TRBD1
V gene: TRBV7-3
J gene: TRBJ2-7
CDR3 protein: CASSSGTGSYEQYF

CDR3 length: 12
D gene: TRBD2
V gene: TRBV10-2
J gene: TRBJ2-1
CDR3 protein: CASEGLAYEQFF

CDR3 length: 14
D gene: TRBD1
V gene: TRBV4-1
J gene: TRBJ2-7
CDR3 protein: CASSSITGVHEQYF

CDR3 length: 14
D gene: TRBD2
V gene: TRBV13
J gene: TRBJ2-5
CDR3 protein: CASSLGLERETQYF

CDR3 length: 15
D gene: .
V gene: TRBV27
J gene: TRBJ2-3
CDR3 protein: CASRPGTLHTDTQYF

CDR3 length: 14
D gene: .
V gene: TRBV4-1
J gene: TRBJ2-3
CDR3 protein: CASSQEGGTDTQYF

CDR3 length: 16
D gene: .
V gene: TRBV6-5
J gene: TRBJ2-5
CDR3 protein: CASSYSRGGPRETQYF

CDR3 length: 13
D gene: .
V gene: TRBV6-5
J gene: TRBJ2-7
CDR3 protein: CASSYAANYEQYF

CDR3 length: 13
D gene: .
V gene: TRBV2
J gene: TRBJ2-7
CDR3 protein: CASMAGSSYEQYF

CDR3 length: 15
D gene: TRBD1
V gene: TRBV15
J gene: TRBJ1-2
CDR3 protein: CATSRDLGQGAGYTF

CDR3 length: 14
D gene: TRBD2
V gene: TRBV2
J gene: TRBJ2-5
CDR3 protein: CASSEWGGEETQYF

CDR3 length: 18
D gene: .
V gene: TRBV4-1
J gene: TRBJ1-4
CDR3 protein: CASSYLAQGTLGSEKLFF

CDR3 length: 16
D gene: .
V gene: TRBV11-2
J gene: TRBJ2-7
CDR3 protein: CASSGGTGLNSYEQYF

CDR3 length: 16
D gene: TRBD2
V gene: TRBV11-2
J gene: TRBJ2-5
CDR3 protein: CASSSWTSGEQETQYF

CDR3 length: 14
D gene: TRBD2
V gene: TRBV5-6
J gene: TRBJ2-5
CDR3 protein: CASSLGGGTETQYF

CDR3 length: 15
D gene: TRBD2
V gene: TRBV4-1
J gene: TRBJ2-3
CDR3 protein: CASSQVGGVTDTQYF

CDR3 length: 16
D gene: .
V gene: TRBV5-3
J gene: TRBJ2-7
CDR3 protein: CARSLVPGPREYEQYF

CDR3 length: 13
D gene: .
V gene: TRBV7-2
J gene: TRBJ2-1
CDR3 protein: CASSLMGVGEQFF

CDR3 length: 15
D gene: .
V gene: TRBV7-6
J gene: TRBJ1-3
CDR3 protein: CASSSGRSSGNTIYF

CDR3 length: 16
D gene: TRBD2
V gene: TRBV7-6
J gene: TRBJ2-2
CDR3 protein: CASSPRVAGDTGELFF

CDR3 length: 16
D gene: .
V gene: TRBV7-3
J gene: TRBJ2-1
CDR3 protein: CASSLNGRGRYNEQFF